The clone carrying this TCR beta chain was recorded many times. The antigen is unknown. In TCRdb, the reads were re-called with MiXCR into one record per CDR3 protein. The sample contains roughly 300,000 distinct CDR3 sequences, 9% to 9.5% of which appear only once. Per the germline V gene, CDR1 is MNHNS and CDR2 is SASEGT. V lost 5 bases, J lost 4 bases, and 11 bases lay in between. The CDR3 spans 13 residues. This record comes from a study of T cell repertoires in cytomegalovirus infection. Study details: The public TCR beta signatures pointed to both CMV infection and matching HLA type.

The study, taken as a whole, reports: HLA-C-restricted CMV-specific TCR beta clonotypes were dominant in the ex vivo response. Adding up the frequency of public TCR beta families identified people who carried CMV plus the relevant HLA.

The TCR was taken from a human donor in good health (CMV status not recorded). Some clones in this sample may be carry-over from other donors' samples. Sequences were obtained from PBMCs. The chain carries TRBV6-1 and TRBJ1-2; D is possibly TRBD1 (6 bases). CDR3 DNA: TGTGCCAGCAGTTTTGACAGGCTCTATGGCTACACCTTC. It codes for CASSFDRLYGYTF.